Each of the 8 T cell receptor beta chains below was sequenced from the same sample in a study of cytomegalovirus exposure and HLA in healthy donors (dated by TCRdb to the late 2010s). Receptor amplification or capture employed the immunoSEQ multiplex PCR assay. The multiplex PCR relied on a mix of 60 forward primers for TCR Vbeta segments and 13 reverse primers for TCR Jbeta segments. TCRdb carries this immuneACCESS record with in-frame sequences only. Its versions omit some clonotypes, under half of them owing to an unresolved V gene in the studies checked, with the rest unexplained. The sample contains fewer than 200,000 clones, roughly 8.7% of them found a single time. 1% to 1.5% of the sample is in the top ten clones. The sample comprised PBMCs. The receptors derive from a woman aged 25 to 45 in good health and CMV-seropositive.

In its sample, this clone was seen a few times. The chain uses TRBV5-6 and TRBJ1-2; D is uncertain. V shed 2 bases and J shed 4 bases, with 9 bases lying between them. Germline-derived CDR1 and CDR2 are SGHDT and YYEEEE. The CDR3 loop spans 13 amino acids. Here the CDR3 reads CASSLRGFYGYTF. The CDR3 coding sequence is TGTGCCAGCAGCTTACGAGGATTCTATGGCTACACCTTC.

There are a few counts of this clone. One end of the junction is discordant with germline, which a read error may explain. The V call is TRBV2, the J call TRBJ2-7; 14 positions agree with TRBD2. CDR3 size: 16 residues. Looked up from germline, CDR1 is SNHLY and CDR2 is FYNNEI. CDR3 coding DNA: TGTGACAGCAGAGGGACTAGCGGGAGAGAAACCTACGAGCAGTACTTC. Amino acids: CDSRGTSGRETYEQYF. Combining the CDR3 with reference TRBV2 and TRBJ2-7 gives the whole variable domain EPEVTQTPSHQVTQMGQEVILRCVPISNHLYFYWYRQILGQKVEFLVSFYNNEISEKSEIFDDQFSVERPDGSNFTLKIRSTKLEDSAMYFCDSRGTSGRETYEQYFGPGTRLTVT.

This clone appeared a few times. The CDR3 DNA is TGTGCCAGCAGCTTAATCGGGAGAGCTGGCTACACCTTC. It yields the protein CASSLIGRAGYTF. The chain employs TRBV7-9 and TRBJ1-2; unclear D gene. CDR1 is SEHNR and CDR2 is FQNEAQ in the germline V gene (reference sequence). Deletions cut 2 bases from V and 7 bases from J, with 11 bases between. CDR3 length equals 13 residues.

This clone turned up a few times. The V and J genes are TRBV27 and TRBJ2-1, with TRBD1 matching 8 bases. The CDR3 sequence is 13 residues long. The ends lost 6 bases at V and 9 bases at J; junction bases unmatched: 7. Germline-derived CDR1 and CDR2 are MNHEY and SMNVEV (reference sequence). CDR3 coding DNA: TGTGCCAGCAGCCGCAGGGGGCAGGGTGAGCAGTTCTTC. It encodes CASSRRGQGEQFF.

This chain uses TRBV19 with TRBJ2-7, with D perhaps TRBD1 (6 bases). The germline V and J ends were trimmed by 8 bases and 4 bases, with 12 bases remaining between them. There are 12 residues in the CDR3. Germline V gene lookup returns CDR1 LNHDA and CDR2 SQIVND (reference sequence). For the CDR3, the DNA is TGTGCCAGTTCCGCCCAGGGGTACGAGCAGTACTTC. It translates to CASSAQGYEQYF.

This clone was observed a few times. The rearrangement uses TRBV30 and TRBJ1-2; 8 nucleotides line up with TRBD1. Germline V CDR1 and CDR2: GTSNPN, SVGIG (reference sequence). The trim removed 2 bases at V and 7 bases at J, leaving 3 bases unmatched. This CDR3 spans 12 amino acids. The CDR3 bases are TGTGCCTGGAGTCGGACAGGGTTTGGCTACACCTTC. It codes for CAWSRTGFGYTF.

This sequence joins TRBV6-6 and TRBJ1-5; the D gene is possibly TRBD1 (5 bases). This CDR3 contains 14 residues. From germline, CDR1 is MNHNY and CDR2 SVGAGI (reference sequence). V was pared by 5 bases and J by 5 bases, with 13 bases between. CDR3 loop: CASSSGAADQPQHF. The CDR3 nucleotides are TGTGCCAGCAGTAGCGGGGCCGCAGATCAGCCCCAGCATTTT.

This clone has just a few counts. The V call is TRBV12-2, the J call TRBJ2-7; the table's D call, TRBD2, has no DNA check behind it. TRBV12-2 is labeled a pseudogene. The CDR3 is 13 residues long. The CDR3 is CASRGLALYEQYF. CDR3 nucleotide sequence: TGTGCAAGTCGGGGACTAGCTCTTTACGAGCAGTACTTC.